Below are 24 T cell receptor beta chains sequenced from a single sample in a study of regulatory T cells in long-lasting Graves disease. The authors built TCR beta libraries using iRepertoire HTBI primers and Arm-PCR of CDR3 regions. TCRdb called the multiplex PCR reads again in MiXCR, with one record for every CDR3 protein. The sample contains a few hundred thousand distinct CDR3 sequences, 22% of which appear only once. Time point: persistent/refractory GD, antithyroid drugs over 5 years with positive TRAb. Extracted RNA from PBMCs served as the source of the TCR library. This specimen was peripheral blood mononuclear cells (PBMCs), taken when the disease was refractory, from a patient treated with antithyroid drugs. These receptors were collected from a female donor with Graves disease.

This clonotype was recorded many times. The V gene is TRBV7-2, the J gene TRBJ1-1; D possibly corresponds to TRBD1 (5 bases). Trimming shortened V by 1 base and J by 4 bases, and 10 bases separated the two germline ends. The CDR3 extends over 14 amino acids. Germline-derived CDR1 and CDR2 are SGHTA and FQGNSA. The DNA of the CDR3 is TGTGCCAGCAGCTTAGAACGGGGGGGCACTGAAGCTTTCTTT. Amino acid sequence: CASSLERGGTEAFF.

The table lists this clonotype with a few counts. J is TRBJ2-5 and V is TRBV7-8, with 7 bases identical to TRBD1. This CDR3 region has 15 residues. The germline V gene has CDR1 SGHVS and CDR2 FQNEAQ. V gave up 8 bases and J gave up 2 bases; unmatched junction bases: 11. CDR3 DNA: TGTGCCAGCGCCCAGACAGGGTACATTCAAGAGACCCAGTACTTC. This sequence encodes CASAQTGYIQETQYF.

In its sample, this clonotype was seen a few times. The chain combines TRBV19 with TRBJ1-5; 7 bases align to TRBD1. The CDR3 runs to 15 residues. Germline CDR1 LNHDA, CDR2 SQIVND (reference sequence). The J segment lost 7 bases and the V segment lost 5 bases, leaving 11 bases of the junction unmatched. CDR3 amino acids: CASSPGRGEGQPQHF. The CDR3 DNA is TGTGCCAGTAGTCCCGGCAGGGGGGAAGGCCAGCCCCAGCATTTT.

This clonotype turned up a few times. The CDR3 reads CAWSVLQSTEAFF. The CDR3 coding sequence is TGTGCCTGGAGTGTACTCCAGAGCACTGAAGCTTTCTTT. The chain couples TRBV30 to TRBJ1-1; D unclear. CDR1 GTSNPN and CDR2 SVGIG come from the germline V gene (reference sequence). The CDR3 extends over 13 amino acids. Trimming pared 0 bases from V and 4 bases from J, leaving 9 bases between.

This clonotype was seen a few times. The J gene is TRBJ2-2, the V gene TRBV28, with 11 positions matching TRBD2. The CDR3 loop spans 16 amino acids. The germline CDR1 and CDR2 sequences are MDHEN and SYDVKM. The V and J ends lost 5 bases and 7 bases, in that order; junction bases with no gene match: 9. The CDR3 DNA sequence: TGTGCCAGCAGTCGAGAGACTAGCGGGGTTAACGGGGAGCTGTTTTTT. This encodes CASSRETSGVNGELFF.

This clonotype occurred a few times. The V and J genes are TRBV20-1 and TRBJ2-3; 15 nucleotides align to TRBD2. This CDR3 region has 15 residues. Germline V CDR1 and CDR2: DFQATT, SNEGSKA (reference sequence). Losses at the gene ends were 6 bases for V and 5 bases for J; bases not matched to a gene: 6. Written as DNA, the CDR3 is TGCAGTGCGCATCCGGGACTAGCGGGAGGAGATACGCAGTATTTT. Amino acid sequence: CSAHPGLAGGDTQYF.

V usage is TRBV6-2 or TRBV6-3 and J usage is TRBJ1-5, with D tentatively TRBD1 (5 bases). The V end was cut by 2 bases, the J end by 7 bases, with 21 bases between. The germline gives CDR1 MNHEY, CDR2 SVGEGT. The length of the CDR3 is 17 residues. CDR3 loop: CASSYAPAAGRGQPQHF. The CDR3, as DNA: TGTGCCAGCAGTTACGCCCCGGCGGCTGGGCGGGGGCAGCCCCAGCATTTT.

This chain joins TRBV7-8 and TRBJ1-1, with TRBD1 as a possible D gene (5 bases). The CDR3 is 16 residues long. Germline lookup yields CDR1 SGHVS and CDR2 FQNEAQ. V was clipped by 0 bases and J by 1 base, with 12 bases between them. CDR3 sequence: CASSLATRQKNTEAFF. CDR3 bases: TGTGCCAGCAGCTTAGCTACACGACAGAAGAACACTGAAGCTTTCTTT.

This clonotype was seen at least ten times. The chain recombines TRBV7-6 with TRBJ1-4; D not resolved. Germline V gives CDR1 SGHVS, CDR2 FNYEAQ. Between the trimmed V and J ends, which lost 3 bases and 5 bases, there was a span of 19 bases. The CDR3 consists of 17 residues. CDR3 protein: CASSLGVSGLLNEKLFF. The CDR3 nucleotides read TGTGCCAGCAGCTTGGGTGTCAGTGGACTCCTAAATGAAAAACTGTTTTTT.

J is TRBJ1-5 and V is TRBV15; 8 positions match TRBD1. The CDR3 consists of 14 residues. V was pared by 1 base and J by 8 bases, with 4 bases of the junction left unmatched. CDR1 is LNHNV, CDR2 YYDKDF, per germline (reference sequence). The CDR3 loop is CATSRGTGTEPQHF. CDR3 bases: TGTGCCACCAGCAGAGGGACAGGGACGGAGCCCCAGCATTTT.

The rearrangement links TRBV11-2 to TRBJ2-2; the D is unclear. V was shortened by 3 bases and J by 3 bases, with 5 bases between the two germline ends. The CDR3 has 13 residues. Germline assignment: CDR1 SGHAT and CDR2 FQNNGV. The CDR3 region has the DNA TGTGCCAGCAGCTTCACCCACACCGGGGAGCTGTTTTTT. Translated: CASSFTHTGELFF.

This clonotype was observed at least ten times. The chain couples TRBV28 to TRBJ2-5, with D possibly matching TRBD2 (6 bases). Germline CDR1 is MDHEN and CDR2 is SYDVKM. Trimming removed 4 bases from V and 3 bases from J, with 18 bases in between. The CDR3 is 16 residues long. CDR3 amino acids: CASSSWGGGEEETQYF. The CDR3 bases are TGTGCCAGCAGTTCTTGGGGAGGCGGAGAGGAAGAGACCCAGTACTTC.

Only a few counts were recorded for this clonotype. The chain recombines TRBV24-1 with TRBJ2-7; possibly TRBD2 for D (6 bases). The CDR3 contains 13 residues. V lost 3 bases and J lost 3, with 8 bases in between. Germline lookup yields CDR1 KGHDR and CDR2 SFDVKD. Here the CDR3 DNA reads TGTGCCACCAGTGATACGACTAGCTACGAGCAGTACTTC. Protein sequence: CATSDTTSYEQYF.

The chain is built from TRBV5-1 and TRBJ1-2, with TRBD1 identical over 7 bases. The CDR3 is made up of 15 amino acids. The junction had 4 bases not matched to a gene; V was cut back by 2 bases and J by 0 bases. Looked up from germline, CDR1 is SGHRS and CDR2 is YFSETQ. The CDR3 loop is CASSLRQGSNYGYTF. The CDR3 DNA follows: TGCGCCAGCAGCTTAAGACAGGGCTCTAACTATGGCTACACCTTC.

This clonotype has only a few counts. V usage is TRBV7-2 and J usage is TRBJ2-7, with D maybe TRBD1 (6 bases). Trimming left V 1 base short and J 7 bases short, with 14 bases between. The germline gives CDR1 SGHTA, CDR2 FQGNSA. This CDR3 is built from 14 residues. Written as DNA, the CDR3 is TGTGCCAGCAGCTTAGATATCAGGGGAACGGAGCAGTACTTC. This translates into CASSLDIRGTEQYF.

This clonotype has ten or more counts. The chain uses TRBV28 and TRBJ2-1, with D hard to call. CDR1 and CDR2 from the germline V gene are MDHEN and SYDVKM. V was shortened by 2 bases and J by 5 bases, with 19 bases between the two germline ends. This CDR3 spans 17 amino acids. In nucleotides, the CDR3 is TGTGCCAGCAGTTTAACCCTACCGGCTAGTACCAACAATGAGCAGTTCTTC. Encoded protein: CASSLTLPASTNNEQFF.

This clonotype was counted only a few times. The V gene is TRBV5-1, the J gene TRBJ1-4; 9 bases align to TRBD1. The CDR3 covers 17 residues. The germline CDR1 and CDR2 sequences are SGHRS and YFSETQ. V was pared by 4 bases and J by 0 bases, with 7 bases of the junction left unmatched. CDR3 loop: CASSPGQGGSTNEKLFF. CDR3 sequence (DNA): TGCGCCAGCAGCCCGGGACAGGGAGGGTCAACTAATGAAAAACTGTTTTTT.

There are many counts of this clonotype. The chain has TRBV27 and TRBJ1-5; D uncertain. Per the germline V gene, CDR1 is MNHEY and CDR2 is SMNVEV (reference sequence). V was trimmed by 6 bases and J by 4 bases, leaving 13 bases between them. The CDR3 spans 14 residues. CDR3 amino acids: CASSPWDGNQPQHF. The CDR3 DNA reads as TGTGCCAGCAGCCCGTGGGATGGGAATCAGCCCCAGCATTTT.

V gene TRBV10-3 combines with J gene TRBJ2-2; D remains ambiguous. Germline loops: CDR1 ENHRY, CDR2 SYGVKD. Trimming cost V 6 bases and J 0 bases, with 11 bases left between them. The CDR3 totals 15 residues. Here the CDR3 DNA reads TGTGCCATCAGCGTCGGGCAAACGAACACCGGGGAGCTGTTTTTT. It encodes CAISVGQTNTGELFF.

This clonotype has a single count. The rearrangement joins TRBV5-1 to TRBJ2-7; 13 nucleotides line up with TRBD2. This CDR3 has 17 amino acids. The germline V gene encodes CDR1 SGHRS and CDR2 YFSETQ. V shed 4 bases and J 7 bases; nucleotides not matched to a gene: 14. CDR3 protein: CASSPGLAGSYQFEQYF. CDR3 coding DNA: TGCGCCAGCAGCCCGGGACTAGCGGGAAGCTATCAGTTTGAGCAGTACTTC.

The rearrangement joins TRBV13 to TRBJ2-7; 11 positions agree with TRBD1. The CDR3 contains 14 residues. The germline gives CDR1 PRHDT, CDR2 FYEKMQ (reference sequence). J lost 9 bases, V lost 1 base, and 5 bases had no gene match. CDR3 coding DNA: TGTGCCAGCAGCTTAGCCCCGGACAGGGGGCTGCAGTACTTC. Translated: CASSLAPDRGLQYF.

This chain uses TRBV6-2 or TRBV6-3 with TRBJ1-5; D perhaps matches TRBD1 (5 bases). Trimming took off 0 bases at V and 7 bases at J, with 16 bases between the two ends. CDR3 length equals 16 residues. Germline V gene data show CDR1 as MNHEY and CDR2 as SVGEGT. The CDR3 here is CASSYSIQDGGQPQHF. The CDR3 region has the DNA TGTGCCAGCAGTTACTCGATACAGGATGGGGGGCAGCCCCAGCATTTT.

This clonotype was seen ten or more times. The chain recombines TRBV6-2 or TRBV6-3 with TRBJ1-6; no definite D call. This CDR3 has 14 residues. In germline, CDR1 is MNHEY, CDR2 SVGEGT. V lost 5 bases to trimming and J lost 7 bases, with 12 bases between them. CDR3 region: CASSEWTQNSPLHF. The CDR3 DNA reads TGTGCCAGCAGTGAATGGACTCAAAATTCACCCCTCCACTTT.

V gene TRBV6-5 combines with J gene TRBJ1-1; maybe TRBD1 (6 bases). The germline V gene has CDR1 MNHEY and CDR2 SVGAGI. The CDR3 sequence is 14 residues long. V lost 0 bases and J 10 bases, leaving 15 bases between the germline ends. CDR3 sequence (DNA): TGTGCCAGCAGTTACTCTGGGGGGCGCGTTCTAGCTTTCTTT. Amino acid sequence: CASSYSGGRVLAFF.